One and the same sample provided the 10 T cell receptor beta chains below, sequenced in a study of blood T cell repertoires in COVID-19. Clones were sequenced by immunoSEQ multiplex PCR, and TCRdb holds only the in-frame ones, with some missing. The sample yields over 50,000 clones, more than 75% seen once. Sequencing was carried out using peripheral blood. Source of these receptors: a human donor in a cohort sampled during active COVID-19.

The V gene is TRBV18, the J gene TRBJ2-1, with TRBD2 identical over 9 bases. With V trimmed by 4 bases and J by 7 bases, 5 bases remained unmatched. Germline V gene sequence: CDR1 KGHSH, CDR2 LQKENI. The CDR3 length is 14 residues. DNA for the CDR3: TGTGCCAGCTCACGGGGACTAGCCCCAAATGAGCAGTTCTTC. Its translation is CASSRGLAPNEQFF.

The chain couples TRBV7-2 to TRBJ1-3; D may be TRBD1 (5 bases). This CDR3 contains 15 residues. CDR1 is SGHTA, CDR2 FQGNSA, per germline. Trimming shortened V by 5 bases and J by 0 bases, and 11 bases separated the two germline ends. This CDR3 reads CASSLDSYSGNTIYF. The CDR3 DNA is TGTGCCAGCAGCCTCGACAGCTACTCTGGAAACACCATATATTTT.

In this sample, this clone turned up once. This rearrangement joins TRBV5-6 to TRBJ2-5, with a possible D match to TRBD1 (6 bases). CDR3 size: 14 residues. Germline CDR1 reads SGHDT; CDR2 reads YYEEEE. Trimming took 0 bases from V and 2 from J, leaving 8 bases between them. CDR3 amino acids: CASSLGTVQETQYF. DNA of the CDR3: TGTGCCAGCAGCTTGGGGACAGTTCAAGAGACCCAGTACTTC.

V usage is TRBV9 and J usage is TRBJ1-4; TRBD1 aligns across 8 bases. J was trimmed by 8 bases and V by 0 bases; bases with no gene match: 3. The CDR3 extends over 14 amino acids. Germline CDR1 reads SGDLS; CDR2 reads YYNGEE. The DNA for the CDR3 is TGTGCCAGCAGCGTAGGGACAGGGTGGGAAAAACTGTTTTTT. Its protein product is CASSVGTGWEKLFF.

The gene calls are TRBV28 and TRBJ2-7; D not certain. The CDR3 totals 11 residues. Germline CDR1 is MDHEN and CDR2 is SYDVKM. V shed 11 bases and J shed 0 bases, with 8 bases lying between them. This chain's CDR3 is CAWASSYEQYF. The CDR3 DNA reads as TGTGCCTGGGCGAGCTCCTACGAGCAGTACTTC.

The chain uses TRBV6-5 and TRBJ2-2; D call uncertain. CDR1 is MNHEY and CDR2 is SVGAGI in the germline V gene. The CDR3 spans 13 residues. V gave up 2 bases and J gave up 7 bases, with 8 bases separating them. DNA of the CDR3: TGTGCCAGCAGTTACCTACGAGTCGGGGAGCTGTTTTTT. Residues: CASSYLRVGELFF.

In its sample, this clone was seen once. The genes are TRBV6-5 and TRBJ1-2; 8 bases are a match to TRBD1. Unmatched junction bases numbered 12, after V lost 7 bases and J lost 5 bases. The germline CDR1 and CDR2 sequences are MNHEY and SVGAGI. This CDR3 is 15 amino acids long. The CDR3 nucleotides are TGTGCCAGCAACGCGGACAGGGCATTGGGATATGGCTACACCTTC. The encoded protein is CASNADRALGYGYTF.

The V call is TRBV19, the J call TRBJ2-5; a weak D match, TRBD2 (6 bases). The V gene's germline CDR1 is LNHDA and CDR2 SQIVND (reference sequence). Trimming took off 7 bases at V and 2 bases at J, with 17 bases between the two ends. The CDR3 has 15 amino acids. CDR3 loop: CASTIGRDLQETQYF. The CDR3 bases are TGTGCCAGTACTATCGGACGGGACTTACAAGAGACCCAGTACTTC.

This rearrangement joins TRBV28 to TRBJ2-7; D unclear. The CDR3 has 15 residues. Trimming removed 2 bases from V and 4 bases from J, with 15 bases in between. Germline V lookup: CDR1 MDHEN, CDR2 SYDVKM. CDR3 nucleotides: TGTGCCAGCAGTTTAAGCCAGGTTAATGCTTACGAGCAGTACTTC. Its protein is CASSLSQVNAYEQYF.

The chain employs TRBV10-1 and TRBJ2-2, with TRBD2 as a possible D gene (5 bases). The CDR3 is made up of 16 amino acids. Trimming shortened V by 10 bases and J by 4 bases, and 22 bases separated the two germline ends. Germline V gene sequence: CDR1 WNHNN, CDR2 SYGVQD (reference sequence). CDR3 amino acids: CATGNPSRKGTGELFF. The CDR3 nucleotides read TGCGCCACCGGGAATCCTAGCAGAAAGGGCACCGGGGAGCTGTTTTTT.